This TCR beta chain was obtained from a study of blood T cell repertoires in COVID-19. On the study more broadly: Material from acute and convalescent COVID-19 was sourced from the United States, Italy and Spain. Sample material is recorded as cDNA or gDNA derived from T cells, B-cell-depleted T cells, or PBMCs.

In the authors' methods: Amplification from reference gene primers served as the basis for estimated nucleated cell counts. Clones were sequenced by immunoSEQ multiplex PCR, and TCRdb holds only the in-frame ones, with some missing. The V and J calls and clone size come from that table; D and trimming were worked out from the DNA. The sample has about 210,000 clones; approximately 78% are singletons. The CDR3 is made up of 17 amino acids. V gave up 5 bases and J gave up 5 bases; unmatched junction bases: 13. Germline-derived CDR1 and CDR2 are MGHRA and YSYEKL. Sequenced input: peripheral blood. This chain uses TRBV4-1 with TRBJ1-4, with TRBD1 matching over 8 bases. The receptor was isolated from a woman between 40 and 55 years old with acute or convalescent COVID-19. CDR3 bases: TGCGCCAGCAGCACGACAGGGGACGTTTCCTTCAATGAAAAACTGTTTTTT. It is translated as CASSTTGDVSFNEKLFF.